This TCR beta chain was sequenced during a study of T cells after yellow fever vaccination. Universal primer sites and UMIs were introduced during 5'RACE template-switching synthesis of TCR cDNA. Via MiXCR, TCRdb re-called the 5' RACE reads, giving one row per CDR3 protein. The sample has 200,000 to 300,000 distinct CDR3 sequences, roughly 13% seen once. Germline values: CDR1 SGHAT, CDR2 FQNNGV. The CDR3 has 15 amino acids. With 3 bases clipped from V and 6 bases from J, the junction kept 8 bases outside the gene matches. The V call is TRBV11-2, the J call TRBJ2-7; 10 bases fit TRBD1. The TCR originated in a young man who received the YFV17D yellow fever vaccine. Sequencing was performed on CD4+ T cells sorted from PBMCs, taken 45 days after the yellow fever booster vaccination. The CDR3 is CASSLTGTGAGEQYF. The DNA for the CDR3 is TGTGCCAGCAGCTTGACCGGGACAGGGGCTGGCGAGCAGTACTTC.